The 20 T cell receptor beta chains listed next were all sequenced from one sample in a study of beta chain features in type 1 diabetes. Points from the study as a whole: Across all four CD4+ subsets, people with type 1 diabetes showed modestly shorter TCRB CDR3s.

Expressed TCRB transcripts were sequenced, since all the RNA that had been isolated was reverse transcribed. Libraries were prepared by immunoSEQ multiplex PCR; TCRdb keeps only in-frame clonotypes and omits some of them. Altogether 150,000 to 200,000 clones are present, about 10% being singletons, with the ten largest covering around 0.64%. The antigens for these receptors are not known. Sequenced sample: central memory CD4+ T cells from blood. The receptor set was obtained from a woman under 40 with type 1 diabetes.

The CDR3 protein is CASSTGTSGDTSTDTQYF. DNA of the CDR3: TGTGCCAGCAGCACCGGGACTAGCGGGGACACAAGCACAGATACGCAGTATTTT. The V call is TRBV4-2, the J call TRBJ2-3, with 13 bases aligning to TRBD2. Losses at the gene ends were 5 bases for V and 0 bases for J; bases not matched to a gene: 8. The germline gives CDR1 LGHNA, CDR2 YNFKEQ. This CDR3 region has 18 residues.

This clone was seen only a few times. CDR3 bases: TGTGCCAGCATTCCAGGGGGCGCTGGGGCCAACGTCCTGACTTTC. As protein: CASIPGGAGANVLTF. The V call is TRBV11-2, the J call TRBJ2-6; 8 bases match TRBD1. V lost 7 bases and J lost 2; bases outside the gene matches: 4. Germline lookup yields CDR1 SGHAT and CDR2 FQNNGV. The CDR3 is made up of 15 amino acids.

In its sample, this clone was seen a few times. The chain links TRBV30 to TRBJ1-2; tentative D call: TRBD1 (6 bases). V was clipped by 4 bases and J by 6 bases, with 18 bases between them. The CDR3 is 14 amino acids. CDR1 is GTSNPN, CDR2 SVGIG, per germline (reference sequence). CDR3 loop: CAWIASQRGNGYTF. The CDR3 DNA sequence: TGTGCCTGGATAGCCAGTCAGAGGGGGAATGGCTACACCTTC.

This chain connects TRBV5-6 to TRBJ1-2; D remains ambiguous. The length of the CDR3 is 12 residues. V dropped 0 bases and J dropped 10 bases, with 10 bases sitting between them. Germline-derived CDR1 and CDR2 are SGHDT and YYEEEE. The CDR3 DNA reads TGTGCCAGCAGCTTGGGCGGTGGATACTACACCTTC. Its protein is CASSLGGGYYTF.

V and J are TRBV7-2 and TRBJ2-7; TRBD2 aligns across 10 bases. This CDR3 is built from 13 residues. The J segment lost 4 bases and the V segment lost 6 bases, leaving 3 bases of the junction unmatched. Germline lookup yields CDR1 SGHTA and CDR2 FQGNSA. CDR3 sequence (DNA): TGTGCCAGCAGACCGGGACTAGCGTACGAGCAGTACTTC. This gives the protein CASRPGLAYEQYF. Using reference TRBV7-2 and TRBJ2-7 for the parts outside the CDR3, the full variable domain is GAGVSQSPSNKVTEKGKDVELRCDPISGHTALYWYRQSLGQGLEFLIYFQGNSAPDKSGLPSDRFSAERTGGSVSTLTIQRTQQEDSAVYLCASRPGLAYEQYFGPGTRLTVT.

This clone occurred a few times. J is TRBJ2-5 and V is TRBV18, with 9 bases fitting TRBD2. Germline trimming cut 2 bases from V and 4 bases from J; bases unmatched to any gene: 2. The CDR3 is 14 residues long. In germline, CDR1 is KGHSH, CDR2 LQKENI. The CDR3 spells CASSPAGGIETQYF. CDR3 DNA sequence: TGTGCCAGCTCACCAGCGGGAGGGATAGAGACCCAGTACTTC.

The chain recombines TRBV5-6 with TRBJ2-6; weak D call: TRBD1 (5 bases). V was pared by 4 bases and J by 2 bases, with 10 bases between. CDR3 size: 15 residues. CDR1 and CDR2 from the germline V gene are SGHDT and YYEEEE. CDR3 residues: CASSPRDTGANVLTF. In DNA, the CDR3 is TGTGCCAGCAGCCCCAGGGATACTGGGGCCAACGTCCTGACTTTC.

This clone was seen a few times. V is TRBV29-1 and J is TRBJ2-7; a weak D match, TRBD2 (5 bases). This CDR3 has 12 residues. V lost 7 bases and J lost 2, with 12 bases in between. Germline CDR1 and CDR2: SQVTM and ANQGSEA. CDR3 nucleotides: TGCAGCGCCAACAGCGGAACCTACGAGCAGTACTTC. As protein: CSANSGTYEQYF.

This clone was counted a few times. The chain is built from TRBV7-9 and TRBJ1-1, with 7 positions matching TRBD1. The junction had 7 bases not matched to a gene; V was cut back by 5 bases and J by 1 base. This CDR3 has 15 amino acids. Germline CDR1 SEHNR, CDR2 FQNEAQ (reference sequence). The CDR3 reads CASSPTTGWNTEAFF. As DNA, the CDR3 is TGTGCCAGCAGCCCAACGACAGGGTGGAACACTGAAGCTTTCTTT.

The sample holds many counts of this clone. The chain carries TRBV18 and TRBJ2-2; D is undetermined. Germline CDR1 and CDR2: KGHSH and LQKENI. With 5 bases removed from V and 4 bases from J, the gap between germline ends came to 8 bases. The CDR3 covers 13 residues. CDR3 amino acids: CASSNLVTGELFF. The CDR3 DNA reads as TGTGCCAGCTCAAATCTAGTCACCGGGGAGCTGTTTTTT.

This clone was seen a handful of times. V is TRBV27 and J is TRBJ2-5; tentative D call: TRBD2 (5 bases). The CDR3 runs to 12 residues. Germline CDR1 MNHEY, CDR2 SMNVEV (reference sequence). V was shortened by 2 bases and J by 4 bases, with 5 bases between the two germline ends. As DNA, the CDR3 is TGTGCCAGCAGTTTAGAGGGAGAGACCCAGTACTTC. It specifies CASSLEGETQYF.

This clone appeared a few times. The rearrangement uses TRBV7-3 and TRBJ2-5; the match to TRBD2 covers 10 bases. CDR1 and CDR2 from the germline V gene are SGHTA and FQGTGA. Unmatched junction bases numbered 4, after V lost 2 bases and J lost 4 bases. CDR3 length equals 15 residues. Written as DNA, the CDR3 is TGTGCCAGCAGCTTATCTTCTAGCGGGGGAGAGACCCAGTACTTC. Translated: CASSLSSSGGETQYF.

This clone has ten or more counts. The chain carries TRBV19 and TRBJ2-2; 10 positions agree with TRBD2. The germline V gene has CDR1 LNHDA and CDR2 SQIVND (reference sequence). The CDR3 length is 15 residues. After removal of 5 bases from V and 9 bases from J, the junction contained 9 bases not matched to a gene. Written as DNA, the CDR3 is TGTGCCAGTAGTCCACAAGCGGGAGGGTACCGGGAGCTGTTTTTT. Encoded protein: CASSPQAGGYRELFF.

The chain has TRBV10-3 and TRBJ2-1; D uncertain. The CDR3 is 12 residues long. Looked up from germline, CDR1 is ENHRY and CDR2 is SYGVKD. The germline V and J ends were trimmed by 0 bases and 6 bases, with 3 bases remaining between them. Here the CDR3 DNA reads TGTGCCATCAGTGAGTCTAGCAATGAGCAGTTCTTC. Its translation is CAISESSNEQFF.

This clone was picked up a small number of times. V usage is TRBV5-1 and J usage is TRBJ2-2; tentative D call: TRBD1 (6 bases). V shed 4 bases and J shed 1 base, with 11 bases lying between them. The V gene's germline CDR1 is SGHRS and CDR2 YFSETQ. The CDR3 length is 15 residues. The CDR3 DNA follows: TGCGCCAGCAGCACCTTGACAGGGAACACCGGGGAGCTGTTTTTT. Residues: CASSTLTGNTGELFF. Full variable domain (missing parts from reference TRBV5-1 and TRBJ2-2): KAGVTQTPRYLIKTRGQQVTLSCSPISGHRSVSWYQQTPGQGLQFLFEYFSETQRNKGNFPGRFSGRQFSNSRSEMNVSTLELGDSALYLCASSTLTGNTGELFFGEGSRLTVL.

The chain recombines TRBV15 with TRBJ2-7; D is possibly TRBD1 (7 bases). Between the trimmed V and J ends, which lost 0 bases and 6 bases, there was a span of 12 bases. This CDR3 has 14 residues. Germline V gene sequence: CDR1 LNHNV, CDR2 YYDKDF (reference sequence). CDR3 region: CATSRDRRGPEQYF. The CDR3 DNA reads as TGTGCCACCAGCAGAGATCGGAGGGGGCCCGAGCAGTACTTC. Complete variable domain (other parts from reference TRBV15 and TRBJ2-7): DAMVIQNPRYQVTQFGKPVTLSCSQTLNHNVMYWYQQKSSQAPKLLFHYYDKDFNNEADTPDNFQSRRPNTSFCFLDIRSPGLGDTAMYLCATSRDRRGPEQYFGPGTRLTVT.

The rearrangement uses TRBV27 and TRBJ2-7; 11 bases align to TRBD2. The CDR3 extends over 12 amino acids. Germline loops: CDR1 MNHEY, CDR2 SMNVEV (reference sequence). J was trimmed by 10 bases and V by 8 bases; bases with no gene match: 7. CDR3 protein: CASSSGTSGQYF. The CDR3 region has the DNA TGTGCCAGCTCCTCGGGGACTAGCGGCCAGTACTTC.

The chain couples TRBV18 to TRBJ1-1; 11 nucleotides line up with TRBD1. From germline, CDR1 is KGHSH and CDR2 LQKENI. This CDR3 region has 15 residues. Trimming removed 3 bases from V and 4 bases from J; junction bases left unmatched: 4. CDR3: CASSPDRGQGTEAFF. As DNA, the CDR3 is TGTGCCAGCTCACCGGACAGGGGGCAAGGCACTGAAGCTTTCTTT. The full variable domain, with the rest looked up from reference TRBV18 and TRBJ1-1, is NAGVMQNPRHLVRRRGQEARLRCSPMKGHSHVYWYRQLPEEGLKFMVYLQKENIIDESGMPKERFSAEFPKEGPSILRIQQVVRGDSAAYFCASSPDRGQGTEAFFGQGTRLTVV.

This chain links TRBV4-2 with TRBJ2-1; D is unresolved. Trimming cost V 5 bases and J 13 bases, with 15 bases left between them. The CDR3 runs to 12 residues. Germline V lookup: CDR1 LGHNA, CDR2 YNFKEQ. CDR3 nucleotide sequence: TGTGCCAGCAGCTTGGCGGTTGGGTCCCAGTTCTTC. Residues: CASSLAVGSQFF.

The chain employs TRBV28 and TRBJ2-7; tentative D call: TRBD2 (6 bases). V was clipped by 11 bases and J by 3 bases, with 17 bases between them. The CDR3 runs to 13 residues. Germline values: CDR1 MDHEN, CDR2 SYDVKM. The CDR3 loop reads CAGGRLDRYEQYF. The CDR3 DNA reads as TGTGCCGGGGGAAGACTAGATCGCTACGAGCAGTACTTC.